The 22 T cell receptor beta chains listed next were all sequenced from one sample in a study of beta chain features in type 1 diabetes (dated by TCRdb to 2017 to 2018). Receptor amplification or capture employed the immunoSEQ multiplex PCR assay. The entire amount of isolated RNA was reverse transcribed using the High Capacity cDNA Reverse Transcription Kit, so the sequenced TCRB transcripts were expressed ones. TCRdb holds this immuneACCESS table with in-frame rearrangements only. Some clones are missing; in checked studies, unresolved V genes explain under half, and the rest has no known cause. In this sample the table shows around 400,000 clones, approximately 15% of which occur a single time. The ten largest account for around 0.02% of the sample. The specimen was naive CD4+ T cells from blood. The cell subset or site label of this sample denotes: true naive CD4+ T cells. The receptors come from a woman younger than 35 in good health.

This clone was detected only a few times. The rearrangement joins TRBV4-3 to TRBJ2-7; 10 bases map to TRBD1. The V gene end was trimmed by 4 bases and the J gene end by 1 base; junction bases not matched to a gene: 4. Germline CDR1 LGHNA, CDR2 YSLEER. This CDR3 has 15 residues. This chain's CDR3 is CASSPGQGESYEQYF. CDR3 DNA sequence: TGCGCCAGCAGCCCAGGACAGGGGGAGTCCTACGAGCAGTACTTC.

This clone was counted a few times. This chain uses TRBV10-3 with TRBJ2-7; 8 bases map to TRBD1. After removal of 3 bases from V and 3 bases from J, the junction contained 4 bases not matched to a gene. The CDR3 has 14 amino acids. The germline gives CDR1 ENHRY, CDR2 SYGVKD. The CDR3 nucleotides are TGTGCCATCAGTGACTGGACAGGGAACTACGAGCAGTACTTC. It yields the protein CAISDWTGNYEQYF.

V is TRBV23-1 and J is TRBJ2-3, with 7 bases matching TRBD2. TRBV23-1 is designated an ORF whose function remains uncertain. The CDR3 sequence is 17 residues long. The V gene end was trimmed by 3 bases and the J gene end by 6 bases; junction bases not matched to a gene: 15. CDR3 region: CASSHRTLETSKDTQYF. DNA of the CDR3: TGCGCCAGCAGTCACCGAACGCTTGAGACTAGCAAGGATACGCAGTATTTT.

This sequence joins TRBV6-1 and TRBJ2-7, with a tentative D call TRBD2 (6 bases). From germline, CDR1 is MNHNS and CDR2 SASEGT. Trimming cost V 4 bases and J 1 base, with 17 bases left between them. This CDR3 is built from 16 residues. CDR3: CASSGDKRVNSYEQYF. As DNA, the CDR3 is TGTGCCAGCAGTGGGGATAAGCGGGTAAATTCCTACGAGCAGTACTTC.

This clone was detected a few times. The chain joins TRBV9 to TRBJ2-1, with 10 bases fitting TRBD2. The germline gives CDR1 SGDLS, CDR2 YYNGEE. The CDR3 has 16 amino acids. V shed 2 bases, J shed 6 bases, and the junction held 8 bases outside the gene matches. Here the CDR3 reads CASSVTGTSVGNEQFF. CDR3 coding DNA: TGTGCCAGCAGCGTTACCGGGACTAGCGTCGGCAATGAGCAGTTCTTC.

The rearrangement joins TRBV5-1 to TRBJ2-4, with TRBD1 matching over 10 bases. The length of the CDR3 is 14 residues. V lost 0 bases, J lost 7 bases, and 1 base stayed unmatched. The V gene's germline CDR1 is SGHRS and CDR2 YFSETQ. The CDR3 sequence: CASSLADRGNIQYF. The DNA for the CDR3 is TGCGCCAGCAGCTTGGCGGACAGGGGGAACATTCAGTACTTC. Filled out from reference TRBV5-1 and TRBJ2-4, the complete variable domain reads KAGVTQTPRYLIKTRGQQVTLSCSPISGHRSVSWYQQTPGQGLQFLFEYFSETQRNKGNFPGRFSGRQFSNSRSEMNVSTLELGDSALYLCASSLADRGNIQYFGAGTRLSVL.

As concerns this clone: An end of the junction differs from the germline gene, which may be a read error. This chain links TRBV6-6 with TRBJ2-7; 11 nucleotides line up with TRBD2. Per germline, CDR1 MNHNY and CDR2 SVGAGI (reference sequence). The CDR3 runs to 15 residues. This CDR3 is CATSEASGRPYEQYF. DNA for the CDR3: TGTGCCACCAGTGAGGCTAGCGGGAGGCCCTACGAGCAGTACTTC.

The chain joins TRBV25-1 to TRBJ2-7, with TRBD2 matching over 10 bases. The CDR3 loop spans 15 amino acids. Trimming removed 2 bases from V and 5 bases from J; junction bases left unmatched: 6. CDR1 is MGHDK and CDR2 is SYGVNS in the germline V gene. DNA of the CDR3: TGTGCCAGCAGTGAAAGGGCTAGCGGGAGAAACGAGCAGTACTTC. Translation gives CASSERASGRNEQYF.

There are a few counts of this clone. The chain has TRBV19 and TRBJ1-5; TRBD1 matches at 8 bases. After removal of 4 bases from V and 7 bases from J, the junction contained 6 bases not matched to a gene. The length of the CDR3 is 14 residues. From germline, CDR1 is LNHDA and CDR2 SQIVND (reference sequence). The CDR3 sequence: CASSRGQGGQPQHF. The CDR3 DNA is TGTGCCAGTAGTAGAGGACAGGGCGGGCAGCCCCAGCATTTT.

V gene TRBV19 combines with J gene TRBJ2-6; 12 bases agree with TRBD1. J lost 4 bases, V lost 6 bases, and 7 bases had no gene match. Germline V lookup: CDR1 LNHDA, CDR2 SQIVND (reference sequence). The CDR3 totals 17 residues. The CDR3 loop reads CASRTGQGARGANVLTF. The CDR3 coding sequence is TGTGCCAGTAGAACGGGACAGGGGGCGAGAGGGGCCAACGTCCTGACTTTC. Full variable domain (missing parts from reference TRBV19 and TRBJ2-6): DGGITQSPKYLFRKEGQNVTLSCEQNLNHDAMYWYRQDPGQGLRLIYYSQIVNDFQKGDIAEGYSVSREKKESFPLTVTSAQKNPTAFYLCASRTGQGARGANVLTFGAGSRLTVL.

This clone showed up just a few times. The gene calls are TRBV2 and TRBJ2-6; D is unclear. V lost 2 bases and J 1 base, leaving 6 bases between the germline ends. Germline assignment: CDR1 SNHLY and CDR2 FYNNEI. The CDR3 runs 15 residues. CDR3 region: CASSETESGANVLTF. CDR3 in DNA: TGTGCCAGCAGTGAAACAGAGTCTGGGGCCAACGTCCTGACTTTC. The variable domain in full, with the rest retrieved from reference TRBV2 and TRBJ2-6, is EPEVTQTPSHQVTQMGQEVILRCVPISNHLYFYWYRQILGQKVEFLVSFYNNEISEKSEIFDDQFSVERPDGSNFTLKIRSTKLEDSAMYFCASSETESGANVLTFGAGSRLTVL.

The rearrangement joins TRBV7-9 to TRBJ2-3; 9 bases align to TRBD2. Trimming cost V 6 bases and J 7 bases; bases outside gene matches: 5. Germline CDR1 reads SEHNR; CDR2 reads FQNEAQ (reference sequence). The CDR3 has 13 residues. This CDR3 reads CASRWREGYTQYF. The CDR3 bases are TGTGCCAGCAGATGGCGGGAGGGATATACGCAGTATTTT.

CDR3: CASSLVGALDTGELFF. The CDR3 nucleotides are TGTGCCAGCAGCTTAGTAGGGGCTCTGGACACCGGGGAGCTGTTTTTT. The rearrangement links TRBV7-8 to TRBJ2-2, with a possible D match to TRBD1 (5 bases). V shed 1 base and J shed 3 bases, with 12 bases lying between them. The CDR3 is made up of 16 amino acids. Germline loops: CDR1 SGHVS, CDR2 FQNEAQ.

This clone has just one count. The V and J genes are TRBV29-1 and TRBJ2-1; 9 nucleotides agree with TRBD2. The CDR3 totals 15 residues. The V gene's germline CDR1 is SQVTM and CDR2 ANQGSEA. Trimming removed 3 bases from V and 0 bases from J; junction bases left unmatched: 3. CDR3 DNA: TGCAGCGTTGACCTTAGCGGGGGCTCCTACAATGAGCAGTTCTTC. This codes for CSVDLSGGSYNEQFF.

This rearrangement joins TRBV30 to TRBJ1-5; D remains ambiguous. The CDR3 totals 14 residues. Trimming took off 3 bases at V and 2 bases at J, with 11 bases between the two ends. Looked up from germline, CDR1 is GTSNPN and CDR2 is SVGIG (reference sequence). Here the CDR3 DNA reads TGTGCCTGGAGCCATGACAAACGCAATCAGCCCCAGCATTTT. The encoded protein is CAWSHDKRNQPQHF.

This clone has only a few counts. This sequence joins TRBV10-1 and TRBJ1-1, with D tentatively TRBD1 (5 bases). The CDR3 loop spans 9 amino acids. CDR1 is WNHNN, CDR2 SYGVQD, per germline (reference sequence). CDR3 sequence (DNA): TGCGCGGGGGGCACTGAAGCTTTCTTT. Protein product: CAGGTEAFF.

V is TRBV5-1 and J is TRBJ1-1; D not resolved. CDR3 length: 15 residues. Germline CDR1 is SGHRS and CDR2 is YFSETQ. V lost 4 bases to trimming and J lost 4 bases, with 17 bases between them. The CDR3 is CASSTAGVGITEAFF. CDR3 nucleotides: TGCGCCAGCAGCACCGCCGGGGTTGGGATCACTGAAGCTTTCTTT.

This chain uses TRBV5-1 with TRBJ2-5, with 9 bases matching TRBD1. CDR1 SGHRS and CDR2 YFSETQ come from the germline V gene. J lost 4 bases, V lost 4 bases, and 11 bases had no gene match. CDR3 size: 16 residues. This CDR3 is CASSQKTGGGRETQYF. In DNA form, the CDR3 reads TGCGCCAGCAGCCAAAAGACAGGGGGAGGACGAGAGACCCAGTACTTC.

The V and J genes are TRBV11-2 and TRBJ1-1; D is ambiguous. Between the trimmed V and J ends, which lost 5 bases and 3 bases, there was a span of 13 bases. The CDR3 extends over 14 amino acids. Germline V lookup: CDR1 SGHAT, CDR2 FQNNGV. CDR3 coding DNA: TGTGCCAGCAGCCTAATTCGAGGGTACACTGAAGCTTTCTTT. This gives the protein CASSLIRGYTEAFF. Supplemented by reference TRBV11-2 and TRBJ1-1, the full variable domain reads EAGVAQSPRYKIIEKRQSVAFWCNPISGHATLYWYQQILGQGPKLLIQFQNNGVVDDSQLPKDRFSAERLKGVDSTLKIQPAKLEDSAVYLCASSLIRGYTEAFFGQGTRLTVV.

The count of this clone is one. This chain joins TRBV7-8 and TRBJ2-3, with D possibly matching TRBD1 (5 bases). Trimming left V 6 bases short and J 0 bases short, with 16 bases between. The CDR3 sequence is 16 residues long. Germline values: CDR1 SGHVS, CDR2 FQNEAQ. In DNA, the CDR3 is TGTGCCAGCAGACTAATTAGGACACTTAGCACAGATACGCAGTATTTT. It codes for CASRLIRTLSTDTQYF. The full variable domain, with the rest looked up from reference TRBV7-8 and TRBJ2-3, is GAGVSQSPRYKVAKRGQDVALRCDPISGHVSLFWYQQALGQGPEFLTYFQNEAQLDKSGLPSDRFFAERPEGSVSTLKIQRTQQEDSAVYLCASRLIRTLSTDTQYFGPGTRLTVL.

This clone appeared a few times. V gene TRBV28 combines with J gene TRBJ2-7; TRBD1 matches at 8 bases. This CDR3 comprises 14 residues. V shed 7 bases, J shed 6 bases, and the junction held 11 bases outside the gene matches. CDR1 is MDHEN, CDR2 SYDVKM, per germline. CDR3 bases: TGTGCCAGCACGGAGACAGGGGAGAGGGGCGAGCAGTACTTC. This translates into CASTETGERGEQYF.

In its sample, this clone was seen a few times. The chain has TRBV7-2 and TRBJ1-1; weak D call: TRBD1 (6 bases). The V gene's germline CDR1 is SGHTA and CDR2 FQGNSA. The germline V and J ends were trimmed by 5 bases and 1 base, with 8 bases remaining between them. This CDR3 spans 13 amino acids. As DNA, the CDR3 is TGTGCCAGCAGCCGACAGGAGAACACTGAAGCTTTCTTT. It yields the protein CASSRQENTEAFF.